The clone carrying this T cell receptor beta chain was found a few times. The germline gives CDR1 DFQATT, CDR2 SNEGSKA (reference sequence). Trimming removed 7 bases from V and 4 bases from J, with 10 bases in between. There are 11 residues in the CDR3. Healthy people donating bone marrow made up the donors. The data belong to a study of cytomegalovirus exposure and HLA in healthy donors. The study ran its PCR with 60 Vbeta and 13 Jbeta primers. Per the original methods: Counted up in a later analysis, unique TCR beta chains came to approximately 77 million, with around 10 million shared. Generated by immunoSEQ multiplex PCR, the TCRdb table keeps only in-frame clones and is missing some. The D gene and trimming were derived from the DNA, and the V and J assignments and clone size from that table. The sample yields under 150,000 clones, 72% seen once.

This chain links TRBV20-1 with TRBJ1-2; D is perhaps TRBD1 (5 bases). The TCR originated in a man aged 40-49 years in good health and CMV-seronegative. The sample comprised PBMCs. CDR3 loop: CSGGVGYGYTF. Written as DNA, the CDR3 is TGCAGTGGGGGGGTGGGCTATGGCTACACCTTC.